This TCR beta chain derives from a study of blood T cell repertoires in COVID-19. Study information: Samples taken during acute and convalescent COVID-19 were collected in the United States, Italy and Spain.

The assay was immunoSEQ multiplex PCR, and TCRdb's table has in-frame clones only and misses some. The sample comprises fewer than 250,000 clones, under 90% of which are singletons, and 4.4% rests with the top ten. V was trimmed by 7 bases and J by 3 bases, leaving 10 bases between them. Per the germline V gene, CDR1 is MNHNY and CDR2 is SVGAGI (reference sequence). This CDR3 region has 14 residues. Material: peripheral blood. The genes are TRBV6-6 and TRBJ1-6; TRBD1 is a possible D gene (5 bases). The sequence was obtained from a man over 45 with acute or convalescent COVID-19. Written as DNA, the CDR3 is TGTGCCAGCACCCTCACAGGCTATAATTCACCCCTCCACTTT. Its translation: CASTLTGYNSPLHF.